The 17 T cell receptor beta chains listed next were all sequenced from one sample in a study of T cell responses to AZD1222 COVID-19 vaccine. Generated by immunoSEQ multiplex PCR, the TCRdb table keeps only in-frame clones and is missing some. The sample records 150,000 to 200,000 clones, approximately 92% being singletons. The specimen was peripheral blood, collected 28 days after the second dose of the MenACWY control vaccine. These receptors came from an adult who received the MenACWY meningococcal vaccine as a control.

The V and J genes are TRBV7-2 and TRBJ2-1; D call uncertain. There are 13 residues in the CDR3. CDR1 is SGHTA and CDR2 is FQGNSA in the germline V gene. With 1 base removed from V and 6 bases from J, the gap between germline ends came to 7 bases. CDR3 sequence: CASSLGQANEQFF. The DNA for the CDR3 is TGTGCCAGCAGCTTAGGTCAGGCCAATGAGCAGTTCTTC.

This chain joins TRBV28 and TRBJ1-2, with 7 bases matching TRBD1. Per germline, CDR1 MDHEN and CDR2 SYDVKM. This CDR3 is 14 amino acids long. The J segment lost 2 bases and the V segment lost 4 bases, leaving 4 bases of the junction unmatched. The CDR3 region has the DNA TGTGCCAGCAGTTCGCTGACAGGGAACTATGGCTACACCTTC. It yields the protein CASSSLTGNYGYTF.

The chain uses TRBV28 and TRBJ1-2, with D possibly matching TRBD1 (5 bases). V shed 6 bases and J shed 3 bases, with 14 bases lying between them. The CDR3 consists of 14 residues. The germline CDR1 and CDR2 sequences are MDHEN and SYDVKM. For the CDR3, the DNA is TGTGCCAGCAGCTTAAGGGCAGGGTACTATGGCTACACCTTC. It translates to CASSLRAGYYGYTF.

This clone was recorded once. The chain uses TRBV10-1 and TRBJ1-5; TRBD1 agrees at 12 bases. V dropped 7 bases and J dropped 1; count of bases not matched to a gene: 8. The germline V gene encodes CDR1 WNHNN and CDR2 SYGVQD (reference sequence). CDR3 length: 17 amino acids. The CDR3 is CASTGTGGKMSNQPQHF. The CDR3 DNA reads as TGCGCCAGCACCGGGACAGGGGGCAAAATGAGCAATCAGCCCCAGCATTTT.

V is TRBV6-4 and J is TRBJ1-1; no clear D gene. The V gene lost 3 bases and the J gene lost 3 bases, with 8 bases spanning the gap. The CDR3 is made up of 13 amino acids. Germline values: CDR1 MRHNA, CDR2 SNTAGT. The CDR3 DNA follows: TGTGCCAGCAGTGAGTCTCCTGACACTGAAGCTTTCTTT. It translates to CASSESPDTEAFF.

The chain recombines TRBV6-5 with TRBJ2-7; D might be TRBD1 or TRBD2, each matching 5 bases. This CDR3 is built from 14 residues. V shed 6 bases and J shed 0 bases, with 12 bases lying between them. Germline values: CDR1 MNHEY, CDR2 SVGAGI. CDR3 amino acids: CASRGPGISYEQYF. The CDR3 DNA reads as TGTGCCAGCAGGGGGCCGGGGATCTCCTACGAGCAGTACTTC.

The CDR3 DNA sequence: TGTGCCAGCTCACCCCAGGGGGCTAATTCACCCCTCCACTTT. Its protein is CASSPQGANSPLHF. This chain links TRBV18 with TRBJ1-6, with 8 positions matching TRBD1. Unmatched junction bases numbered 1, after V lost 3 bases and J lost 6 bases. Germline V gene lookup returns CDR1 KGHSH and CDR2 LQKENI. The CDR3 loop spans 14 amino acids.

This sequence joins TRBV5-4 and TRBJ2-3; the D is unclear. V was shortened by 2 bases and J by 0 bases, with 13 bases between the two germline ends. CDR3 size: 16 residues. Germline V gene data show CDR1 as SGHNT and CDR2 as YYREEE (reference sequence). The CDR3 bases are TGTGCCAGCAGCTTCCCGGGCCAACCTAGCACAGATACGCAGTATTTT. Translated, it gives CASSFPGQPSTDTQYF.

This chain links TRBV29-1 with TRBJ1-2; tentative D call: TRBD1 (5 bases). The CDR3 extends over 13 amino acids. Looked up from germline, CDR1 is SQVTM and CDR2 is ANQGSEA. V was clipped by 1 base and J by 8 bases, with 14 bases between them. CDR3 nucleotides: TGCAGCGTTGAAGGCGACAGTGAGTGGGGCTACACCTTC. Translated: CSVEGDSEWGYTF. The variable domain in full, with the rest retrieved from reference TRBV29-1 and TRBJ1-2, is SAVISQKPSRDICQRGTSLTIQCQVDSQVTMMFWYRQQPGQSLTLIATANQGSEATYESGFVIDKFPISRPNLTFSTLTVSNMSPEDSSIYLCSVEGDSEWGYTFGSGTRLTVV.

The chain has TRBV2 and TRBJ1-5; D is unresolved. The germline gives CDR1 SNHLY, CDR2 FYNNEI. V lost 4 bases and J lost 5, with 6 bases in between. The CDR3 consists of 12 residues. DNA for the CDR3: TGTGCCAGCAGTGCGAACTATCAGCCCCAGCATTTT. Translating gives CASSANYQPQHF.

This clone was counted between two and nine times. This rearrangement joins TRBV7-3 to TRBJ1-2; D is unclear. Looked up from germline, CDR1 is SGHTA and CDR2 is FQGTGA. V was pared by 4 bases and J by 4 bases, with 22 bases between. The CDR3 length is 17 residues. The CDR3 is CASSSPRRNRTSYGYTF. The CDR3 nucleotides are TGTGCCAGCAGCTCCCCCCGACGGAACCGCACAAGCTATGGCTACACCTTC.

The chain employs TRBV12-3 or TRBV12-4 and TRBJ1-2; 9 bases agree with TRBD1. This CDR3 is built from 13 residues. V gave up 6 bases and J gave up 4 bases; unmatched junction bases: 3. In nucleotides, the CDR3 is TGTGCCAGCAGAACAGGGGGCGCCTATGGCTACACCTTC. Encoded protein: CASRTGGAYGYTF.

Points on this clone: The junction differs from germline at one of its ends, possibly a read error. This chain uses TRBV7-2 with TRBJ1-3; 7 bases line up with TRBD1. Per the germline V gene, CDR1 is SGHTA and CDR2 is FQGNSA. This CDR3 has 14 amino acids. The CDR3 nucleotides are TGTGCCAGCAGTCAGGGGGGTTCTGAAAACACCATATATTTT. Its translation: CASSQGGSENTIYF.

The J gene is TRBJ1-2, the V gene TRBV3-1 (or the pseudogene TRBV3-2); D call uncertain. CDR3 length equals 12 residues. Germline-derived CDR1 and CDR2 are LGHDT and YNNKEL (reference sequence). Deletions cut 3 bases from V and 2 bases from J, with 4 bases between. The CDR3 reads CASSQTNYGYTF. The CDR3 bases are TGTGCCAGCAGCCAGACAAACTATGGCTACACCTTC.

The V and J genes are TRBV19 and TRBJ1-2; tentatively, D is TRBD1 (6 bases). CDR1 is LNHDA and CDR2 is SQIVND in the germline V gene (reference sequence). Trimming left V 5 bases short and J 1 base short, with 17 bases between. The CDR3 runs 16 residues. The CDR3 loop reads CASSPTRGLLNYGYTF. The CDR3 DNA is TGTGCCAGTAGTCCGACAAGGGGGTTACTTAACTATGGCTACACCTTC.

The chain combines TRBV28 with TRBJ1-4; 9 positions match TRBD1. This CDR3 is built from 15 residues. Germline trimming cut 6 bases from V and 10 bases from J; bases unmatched to any gene: 12. Germline CDR1 and CDR2: MDHEN and SYDVKM. The CDR3 sequence: CASRPAGQGKAKLFF. The CDR3 coding sequence is TGTGCCAGCAGACCAGCCGGACAGGGGAAGGCAAAACTGTTTTTT.

This rearrangement joins TRBV6-5 to TRBJ2-5; possibly TRBD2 for D (6 bases). This CDR3 contains 15 residues. V lost 0 bases and J 4 bases, leaving 12 bases between the germline ends. Germline values: CDR1 MNHEY, CDR2 SVGAGI. CDR3 nucleotide sequence: TGTGCCAGCAGTTACTCGAAGGCTAGCGTAGAGACCCAGTACTTC. Encoded protein: CASSYSKASVETQYF.